This T cell receptor beta chain was captured by sequencing in a study of CD8 T cells in Susac syndrome. After extraction with the RNeasy kit, about 0.5 to 1 ug of the RNA was reverse transcribed using random hexamers. TCRdb redid the calling of the immunoSEQ multiplex PCR reads with MiXCR, one entry per CDR3 protein. The table shows tens of thousands of distinct CDR3 sequences, with 85% to 95% occurring only once. Trimming removed 5 bases at V and 6 bases at J, with 10 bases between. The CDR3 length is 12 residues. Germline V gives CDR1 SQVTM, CDR2 ANQGSEA. This sequence was found in a human donor with Susac syndrome. Sequenced material: CD8+ T cells from PBMCs. V and J are TRBV29-1 and TRBJ2-2; D is uncertain. The CDR3 is CSVHGSAGELFF. As DNA, the CDR3 is TGCAGCGTTCACGGCAGCGCCGGGGAGCTGTTTTTT.